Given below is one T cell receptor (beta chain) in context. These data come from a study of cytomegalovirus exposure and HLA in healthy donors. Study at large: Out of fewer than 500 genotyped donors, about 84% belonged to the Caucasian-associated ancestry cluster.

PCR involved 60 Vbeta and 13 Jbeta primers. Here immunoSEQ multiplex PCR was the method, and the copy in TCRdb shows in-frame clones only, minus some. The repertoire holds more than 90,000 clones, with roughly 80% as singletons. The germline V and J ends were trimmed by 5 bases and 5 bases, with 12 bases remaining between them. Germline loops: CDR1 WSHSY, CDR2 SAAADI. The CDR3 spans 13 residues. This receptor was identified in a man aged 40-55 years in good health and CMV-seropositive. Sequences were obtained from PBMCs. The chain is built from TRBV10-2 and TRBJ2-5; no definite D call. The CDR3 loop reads CASSNSPRETQYF. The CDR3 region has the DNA TGCGCCAGCAGTAACTCACCGCGGGAGACCCAGTACTTC.